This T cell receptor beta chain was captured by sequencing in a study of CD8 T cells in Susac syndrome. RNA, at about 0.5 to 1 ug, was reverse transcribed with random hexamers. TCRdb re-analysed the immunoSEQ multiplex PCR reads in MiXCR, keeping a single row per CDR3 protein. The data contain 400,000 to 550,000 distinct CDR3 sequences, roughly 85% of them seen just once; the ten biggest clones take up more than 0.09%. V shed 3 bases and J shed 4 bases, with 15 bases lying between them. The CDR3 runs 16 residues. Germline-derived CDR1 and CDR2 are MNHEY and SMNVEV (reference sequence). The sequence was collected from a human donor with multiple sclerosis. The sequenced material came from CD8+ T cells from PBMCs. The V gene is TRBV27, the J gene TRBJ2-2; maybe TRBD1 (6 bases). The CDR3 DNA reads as TGTGCCAGCAGTTTCCTCCGGGACATCTCCACCGGGGAGCTGTTTTTT. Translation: CASSFLRDISTGELFF.